The T cell receptor beta chain described here comes from a study of T cell clonality in common variable immunodeficiency. Study-wide findings and caveats: Compared with controls, CVID subjects had fewer shared TCRbeta clones.

This clone was counted many times. No antigen is known for it. The read ends 3 residues early relative to the CDR3; the germline J gene fills the gap. Clones were read by immunoSEQ multiplex PCR, and TCRdb kept only the in-frame ones, dropping some. The sample contains 45,000 to 65,000 clones, none occurring once; more than 2% lies in the top ten. CDR1 SQVTM and CDR2 ANQGSEA come from the germline V gene. The J segment lost 8 bases and the V segment lost 0 bases, leaving 10 bases of the junction unmatched. The CDR3 has 16 amino acids. The sequenced sample consisted of peripheral blood mononuclear cells. The rearrangement joins TRBV29-1 to TRBJ2-1, with 10 bases aligning to TRBD2. The receptor comes from a person aged 18 to 75 in good health. CDR3 loop: CSVEEASSGSSDEQFF. Partial CDR3 DNA: TGCAGCGTTGAAGAAGCGTCTAGCGGGAGTTCGGATGAG.